What follows describes a single TCR beta chain. Its antigen is unknown. This sample was included in a study of T cell responses to AZD1222 COVID-19 vaccine. Findings and limits, study-wide: No day 14 peak samples; only post-peak repertoires were characterized. Targeting of unmutated variant regions was reportedly seen in nearly half of spike-specific TCRs.

The germline V gene has CDR1 SGHAT and CDR2 FQNNGV. V shed 5 bases, J shed 5 bases, and the junction held 8 bases outside the gene matches. The CDR3 sequence is 15 residues long. The table came from immunoSEQ multiplex PCR; TCRdb's copy has only in-frame clones and leaves some out. The profile shows about 97,000 clones, 80% to 90% of them singletons. This receptor was obtained from an adult in good health. The sequenced sample was peripheral blood, obtained on day 0 of AZD1222 vaccination. The chain employs TRBV11-2 and TRBJ2-5; 10 bases align to TRBD1. CDR3 amino acids: CASSPGQGQVETQYF. The CDR3 DNA is TGTGCCAGCAGCCCGGGACAGGGGCAGGTGGAGACCCAGTACTTC.